This T cell receptor (beta chain) emerged from a study of blood T cell repertoires in COVID-19. For the study at large: COVID-19 samples collected from the United States, Italy and Spain covered acute and convalescent phases. The cDNA or gDNA used as material had been derived from T cells, B-cell-depleted T cells, or PBMCs.

With 5 bases removed from V and 2 bases from J, the gap between germline ends came to 10 bases. CDR1 SGHNT and CDR2 YENEEA come from the germline V gene. The CDR3 spans 15 residues. Original methodology: From reference gene primer amplification, estimates of nucleated cell counts were derived. TCRdb's copy holds only in-frame clones and misses some; the assay was immunoSEQ multiplex PCR. The DNA was the basis for D and trimming; V, J and clone size are from that table. The data show over 200,000 clones, 89% seen once. The V and J genes are TRBV11-3 and TRBJ2-6; possible D gene TRBD2, 5 bases. Sequences were obtained from peripheral blood. The receptor was derived from a man aged 55 to 70 who had recovered from COVID-19. The CDR3 DNA sequence: TGTGCCAGCAGCAGAGAGGGAGCTGGGGCCAACGTCCTGACTTTC. It codes for CASSREGAGANVLTF. The whole variable domain, remainder taken from reference TRBV11-3 and TRBJ2-6, is EAGVVQSPRYKIIEKKQPVAFWCNPISGHNTLYWYLQNLGQGPELLIRYENEEAVDDSQLPKDRFSAERLKGVDSTLKIQPAELGDSAVYLCASSREGAGANVLTFGAGSRLTVL.